This T cell receptor beta chain was observed in a study of CD8 T cells in ankylosing spondylitis. Overall study findings and caveats: Past research had described some motif variants in reactive arthritis synovial fluid and blood.

V dropped 1 base and J dropped 6 bases, with 10 bases sitting between them. CDR1 is LGHDT and CDR2 is YNNKEL in the germline V gene (reference sequence). The CDR3 sequence is 14 residues long. Preparation of TCR beta libraries was done by quantitative 5'-RACE with molecular barcodes. TCRdb called the 5' RACE reads again in MiXCR, with one record for every CDR3 protein. The sample comprises 350,000 or so distinct CDR3 sequences, under 15% of which are singletons, and less than 1.1% rests with the top ten. This clonotype was detected a few times. The antigen remains unidentified. The source is a male donor with ankylosing spondylitis or in good health (not recorded which). The rearrangement uses TRBV3-1 and TRBJ1-5; D perhaps matches TRBD1 (6 bases). Source material: blood, either unsorted or a sorted T cell fraction (not recorded which). The CDR3 loop is CASSQGYRAQPQHF. The CDR3 DNA reads TGTGCCAGCAGCCAAGGGTACAGGGCTCAGCCCCAGCATTTT.